The 6 T cell receptor beta chains in this list originate from one sample, sequenced in a study of cytotoxic CD8 clonotypes in ibrutinib-treated CLL. TCRdb's table, derived via immunoSEQ multiplex PCR, lists solely in-frame clones and lacks some. Among tens of thousands of clones listed, around 80% were seen once. The material sequenced was PBMCs, taken at disease progression, from a patient treated with ibrutinib. Receptors were obtained from a human donor with chronic lymphocytic leukemia.

The gene calls are TRBV10-1 and TRBJ2-3, with no clear D. The germline V gene has CDR1 WNHNN and CDR2 SYGVQD (reference sequence). With 0 bases removed from V and 0 bases from J, the gap between germline ends came to 13 bases. This CDR3 has 17 residues. DNA of the CDR3: TGCGCCAGCAGTGAGTCCTACGGAGTCGCTAGCACAGATACGCAGTATTTT. Encoded protein: CASSESYGVASTDTQYF.

The J gene is TRBJ1-1, the V gene TRBV6-1; D call uncertain. Trimming stripped 4 bases from V and 6 bases from J, with 12 bases between. In germline, CDR1 is MNHNS, CDR2 SASEGT. The CDR3 has 13 amino acids. The CDR3 bases are TGTGCCAGCAGTGCAACACTTTACGCTGAAGCTTTCTTT. Amino acids: CASSATLYAEAFF.

The chain is built from TRBV27 and TRBJ1-1; no clear D gene. Germline-derived CDR1 and CDR2 are MNHEY and SMNVEV (reference sequence). V gave up 7 bases and J gave up 1 base, with 10 bases separating them. The CDR3 sequence is 13 residues long. CDR3 nucleotide sequence: TGTGCCAGCACCCGAGCTGGGAACACTGAAGCTTTCTTT. Translation gives CASTRAGNTEAFF.

The chain employs TRBV28 and TRBJ2-7, with D unresolved. Looked up from germline, CDR1 is MDHEN and CDR2 is SYDVKM. Trimming took off 2 bases at V and 4 bases at J, with 15 bases between the two ends. CDR3 length equals 15 residues. Written as DNA, the CDR3 is TGTGCCAGCAGTTTAGGGTATGCCGGCCCTTACGAGCAGTACTTC. It translates to CASSLGYAGPYEQYF.

This clone came up once. The J gene is TRBJ2-3, the V gene TRBV29-1, with 10 bases that match TRBD2. Germline V gives CDR1 SQVTM, CDR2 ANQGSEA. The CDR3 contains 15 residues. V shed 1 base and J 6 bases; nucleotides not matched to a gene: 7. The DNA of the CDR3 is TGCAGCGTTGAAGGGACTAGCGGCCCCACGGATACGCAGTATTTT. Translated: CSVEGTSGPTDTQYF.

The chain links TRBV20-1 to TRBJ2-7, with D hard to call. The CDR3 has 11 amino acids. Germline assignment: CDR1 DFQATT and CDR2 SNEGSKA (reference sequence). V lost 5 bases, J lost 3 bases, and 8 bases lay in between. The CDR3 bases are TGCAGTGCTGACAATTTCTACGAGCAGTACTTC. It yields the protein CSADNFYEQYF.